This T cell receptor (beta chain) originates from a study of cytomegalovirus exposure and HLA in healthy donors. Study observations and caveats: When a later analysis was performed, an Asian-associated ancestry cluster reportedly had fewer N-insertions than the roughly 690-donor mean. Most observed TCR sequences were rare, whereas some public TCRs were detected in many donors. A later analysis linked a missense variant in DCLRE1C to the trimming of TCR beta V and J genes.

The PCR had 60 Vbeta and 13 Jbeta primers. Authors' analysis steps: Later work found around 72 million unique TCR beta chains, with about 10 million shared. Some clones are missing from TCRdb's copy, which holds only in-frame ones; the method was immunoSEQ multiplex PCR. The D gene and trimming were derived from the DNA, and the V and J assignments and clone size from that table. Here the sample spans 130,000 or so clones, 75% being singletons. This clone showed up just once. Its antigen is as yet unknown. Germline loops: CDR1 SEHNR, CDR2 FQNEAQ (reference sequence). Trimming took 0 bases from V and 9 from J, leaving 14 bases between them. CDR3 length: 15 residues.

The gene calls are TRBV7-9 and TRBJ2-2; maybe TRBD2 (5 bases). The TCR was taken from a man aged 40-49 years in good health and CMV-seronegative. The sample taken for sequencing was PBMCs. CDR3 nucleotide sequence: TGTGCCAGCAGCTTAGCAGGAGGACCTGTGTGGGAGCTGTTTTTT. This codes for CASSLAGGPVWELFF.